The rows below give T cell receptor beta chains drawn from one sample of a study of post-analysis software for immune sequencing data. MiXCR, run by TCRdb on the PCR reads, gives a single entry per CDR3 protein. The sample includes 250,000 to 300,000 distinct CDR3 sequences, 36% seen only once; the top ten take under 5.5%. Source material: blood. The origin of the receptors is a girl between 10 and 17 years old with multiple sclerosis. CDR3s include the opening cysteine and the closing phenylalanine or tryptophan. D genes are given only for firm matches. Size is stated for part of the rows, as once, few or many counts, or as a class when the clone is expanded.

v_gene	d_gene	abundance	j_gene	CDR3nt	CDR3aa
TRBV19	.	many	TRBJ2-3	TGTGCCAGTAGTCCTCCGGGGCGTAGCACAGATACGCAGTATTTT	CASSPPGRSTDTQYF
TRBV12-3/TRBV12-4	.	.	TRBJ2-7	TGTGCCAGCTACGGAGGACCAACCTACGAGCAGTACTTC	CASYGGPTYEQYF
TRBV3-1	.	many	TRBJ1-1	TGTGCCAGCAGCCAATTTAACACTGAAGCTTTCTTT	CASSQFNTEAFF
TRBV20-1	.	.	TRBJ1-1	TGCAGTGCTAGGGCAACGGTGAGGGGTGAAGCTTTCTTT	CSARATVRGEAFF
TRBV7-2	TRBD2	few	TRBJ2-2	TGTGCCAGCAGCTTACTAGCGGGCCCCGCCGGGGAGCTGTTTTTT	CASSLLAGPAGELFF
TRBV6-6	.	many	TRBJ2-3	TGTGCCAGCAGTTACCGGGGCCCCCCCACCACAGATACGCAGTATTTT	CASSYRGPPTTDTQYF
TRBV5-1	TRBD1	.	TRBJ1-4	TGCGCCAGCAGCTTGGCAGCAGGGGGGGCAACTAATGAAAAACGGTTTTTT	CASSLAAGGATNEKRFF
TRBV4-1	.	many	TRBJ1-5	TGCGCCAGCAGCCAAGATGATCGGGTCAATCAGCCCCAGCATTTT	CASSQDDRVNQPQHF
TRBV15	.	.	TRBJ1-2	TGTGCCACCAGCAGAGATCGAGGCCTTGGCTACACCTTC	CATSRDRGLGYTF
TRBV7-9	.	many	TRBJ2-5	TGTGCCAGCAGCTTAGAGTCGAAAAGTGAGACCCAGTACTTC	CASSLESKSETQYF
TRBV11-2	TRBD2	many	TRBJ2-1	TGTGCCAGCAGCTCCCTTTTTAGCGGGAGGGACAATGAGCAGTTCTTC	CASSSLFSGRDNEQFF
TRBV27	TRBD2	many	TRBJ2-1	TGTGCCAGCAGTTCCTCCCAACTAGCGGGAGACTACAATGAGCAGTTCTTC	CASSSSQLAGDYNEQFF
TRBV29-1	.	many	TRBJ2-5	TGCAGCGTCCAGGGACAAGAGACCCAGTACTTC	CSVQGQETQYF
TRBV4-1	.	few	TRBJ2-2	TGCGCCAGCAGCCACCGCTGGCTGGGGGCTAGCGGGGAGCTGTTTTTT	CASSHRWLGASGELFF
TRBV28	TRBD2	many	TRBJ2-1	TGTGCCAGCAGTTTCCTAGCGGGAGGTAACAATGAGCAGTTCTTC	CASSFLAGGNNEQFF
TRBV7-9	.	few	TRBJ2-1	TGTGCCAGCAGCTGGGAAGGGTCAGGAACCGATGAGCAGTTCTTC	CASSWEGSGTDEQFF
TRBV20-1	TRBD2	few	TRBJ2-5	TGCAGTGCTAGAAGCACTAGCGGGGGGATGTCGTACTTC	CSARSTSGGMSYF
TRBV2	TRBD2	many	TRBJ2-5	TGTGCCAGCAGTGGTTGGGGACGTGGCGGGGGTCAAGAGACCCAGTACTTC	CASSGWGRGGGQETQYF
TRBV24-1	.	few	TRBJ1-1	TGTGCCACCAGTGATGGGAACACTGAAGCTTTCTTT	CATSDGNTEAFF
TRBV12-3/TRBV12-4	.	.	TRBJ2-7	TGTGCCAGCAGCCCTAGGGGTGCGTCCCACGAGCAGTACTTC	CASSPRGASHEQYF
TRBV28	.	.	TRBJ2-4	TGTGCCAGCAGTTTTAGTCGAGGGGCCAAAAACATTCAGTACTTC	CASSFSRGAKNIQYF
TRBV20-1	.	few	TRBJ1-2	TGCAGTGCCATGGAGCCAGGGTCCTTCTATGGCTACACCTTC	CSAMEPGSFYGYTF
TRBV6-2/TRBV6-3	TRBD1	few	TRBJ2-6	TGTGCCAGCAGACCGGGGGGGACAGGGGCCAACGTCCCGACTTTC	CASRPGGTGANVPTF
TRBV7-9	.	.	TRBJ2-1	TGTGCCACCACAGGGGGGGATCGGGAGCAGTTCTTC	CATTGGDREQFF
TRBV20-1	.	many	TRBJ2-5	TGCAGTGCTTGGACTGGCTCAAAGACCCAGTACTTC	CSAWTGSKTQYF
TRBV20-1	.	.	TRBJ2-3	TGCAGTGCTAGGGGATTGATAACAGATACGCAGTATTTT	CSARGLITDTQYF
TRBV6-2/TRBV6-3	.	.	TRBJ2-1	TGTGCCAGCAGTTACTTGGGAAATGAGCAGTTCTTC	CASSYLGNEQFF
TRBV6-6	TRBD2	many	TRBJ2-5	TGTGCCACCCGGGGTAGCGGGAGCCGGCAAGAGACCCAGTACTTC	CATRGSGSRQETQYF
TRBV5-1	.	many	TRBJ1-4	TGCGCCAGCAGCTGGCAGGGACGGGATGGGGAAAAACTGTTTTTT	CASSWQGRDGEKLFF
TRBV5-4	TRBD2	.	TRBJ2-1	TGTGCCAGCAGCGCGGCCGGGACTAGGGAACCTAATGAGCAGTTCTTC	CASSAAGTREPNEQFF
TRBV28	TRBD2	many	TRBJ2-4	TGTGCCAGCAGTCCGGGGGGTTTCTTAGCCAAAAACATTCAGTACTTC	CASSPGGFLAKNIQYF
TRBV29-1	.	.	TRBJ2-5	TGCAGCGTTGCCGGGATCCAAGAGACCCAGTACTTC	CSVAGIQETQYF